Shown below are 10 T cell receptor beta chains from a single sample sequenced in a study of Tregs in tolerant kidney transplant recipients. Profiling relied on immunoSEQ multiplex PCR, and the TCRdb table lists in-frame clones only, not all of them. This table has about 94,000 clones, more than 85% appearing once. The sequenced sample was CD4+ T cells from blood, obtained before the transplant. Every receptor here comes from a human donor who received a combined kidney and bone marrow transplant.

This rearrangement joins TRBV10-3 to TRBJ1-4; the match to TRBD1 covers 9 bases. The germline CDR1 and CDR2 sequences are ENHRY and SYGVKD. This CDR3 has 18 amino acids. With V trimmed by 2 bases and J by 5 bases, 12 bases remained unmatched. The CDR3 nucleotides read TGTGCCATCAGTGAGCACGTTAGTTCCGGGACAGGGAATGAAAAACTGTTTTTT. Its translation: CAISEHVSSGTGNEKLFF.

The J gene is TRBJ2-2, the V gene TRBV5-1; 7 bases agree with TRBD2. With 2 bases clipped from V and 4 bases from J, the junction kept 2 bases outside the gene matches. Germline assignment: CDR1 SGHRS and CDR2 YFSETQ. The CDR3 covers 14 residues. CDR3 residues: CASSFSGGTGELFF. CDR3 nucleotides: TGCGCCAGCAGCTTTTCGGGGGGCACCGGGGAGCTGTTTTTT.

The chain has TRBV7-2 and TRBJ2-5, with D perhaps TRBD1 (5 bases). The CDR3 is made up of 16 amino acids. CDR1 is SGHTA and CDR2 is FQGNSA in the germline V gene. The germline V and J ends were trimmed by 0 bases and 5 bases, with 16 bases remaining between them. The CDR3 nucleotides read TGTGCCAGCAGCTTAGCCGCAGGGCCCTCTGGGGAGACCCAGTACTTC. This sequence encodes CASSLAAGPSGETQYF.

The J gene is TRBJ1-2, the V gene TRBV7-2; maybe TRBD1 (5 bases). CDR1 and CDR2 from the germline V gene are SGHTA and FQGNSA. The CDR3 spans 14 residues. V lost 1 base, J lost 5 bases, and 11 bases lay in between. Here the CDR3 reads CASSLGIGAYGYTF. For the CDR3, the DNA is TGTGCCAGCAGCTTAGGGATTGGGGCTTATGGCTACACCTTC. Together with reference TRBV7-2 and TRBJ1-2, the CDR3 gives the full variable domain: GAGVSQSPSNKVTEKGKDVELRCDPISGHTALYWYRQSLGQGLEFLIYFQGNSAPDKSGLPSDRFSAERTGGSVSTLTIQRTQQEDSAVYLCASSLGIGAYGYTFGSGTRLTVV.

This chain uses TRBV28 with TRBJ1-1; 8 bases align to TRBD1. The CDR3 has 15 residues. CDR1 is MDHEN and CDR2 is SYDVKM in the germline V gene. Trimming cost V 6 bases and J 4 bases; bases outside gene matches: 10. CDR3 region: CASRRQGWASTEAFF. The CDR3 DNA sequence: TGTGCCAGCAGGCGACAGGGGTGGGCGTCCACTGAAGCTTTCTTT.

In its sample, this clone was seen once. An end of the junction differs from the germline gene, which may be a read error. This same CDR3 is encoded by further DNA sequences in the sample. The rearrangement uses TRBV5-4 and TRBJ1-6; D gene unclear. This CDR3 is 15 amino acids long. Germline values: CDR1 SGHNT, CDR2 YYREEE (reference sequence). The chain's CDR3 is CASSREPGNNSPLHF. CDR3 DNA sequence: TGTGCCAGCAGCCGAGAGCCGGGAAATAATTCCCCCCTCCACTTT.

The chain combines TRBV7-6 with TRBJ1-3; 7 nucleotides agree with TRBD1. Germline loops: CDR1 SGHVS, CDR2 FNYEAQ. V lost 8 bases and J lost 0; bases outside the gene matches: 7. This CDR3 is 15 amino acids long. In DNA, the CDR3 is TGTGCCAGCTCACAACAGGGGAACTCTGGAAACACCATATATTTT. Protein: CASSQQGNSGNTIYF.

The V call is TRBV7-9, the J call TRBJ2-5; no clear D. Germline V gene data show CDR1 as SEHNR and CDR2 as FQNEAQ (reference sequence). Trimming took 0 bases from V and 5 from J, leaving 4 bases between them. The CDR3 runs 12 residues. In DNA, the CDR3 is TGTGCCAGCAGCTTAGCTTCTGAGACCCAGTACTTC. This gives the protein CASSLASETQYF.

The V and J genes are TRBV5-1 and TRBJ2-1; 9 bases map to TRBD1. V trimming: 0 bases; J trimming: 6 bases; junction bases outside the gene matches: 7. CDR1 SGHRS and CDR2 YFSETQ come from the germline V gene. This CDR3 spans 16 amino acids. The CDR3 sequence: CASSLATGGVFNEQFF. Written as DNA, the CDR3 is TGCGCCAGCAGCTTGGCCACAGGGGGCGTCTTCAATGAGCAGTTCTTC. Drawing the rest from reference TRBV5-1 and TRBJ2-1, the complete variable domain is KAGVTQTPRYLIKTRGQQVTLSCSPISGHRSVSWYQQTPGQGLQFLFEYFSETQRNKGNFPGRFSGRQFSNSRSEMNVSTLELGDSALYLCASSLATGGVFNEQFFGPGTRLTVL.

CDR3 sequence (DNA): TGTGCCAACAACAGGGGTCTGAATGAGCAGTTCTTC. Amino acids: CANNRGLNEQFF. V is TRBV6-1 and J is TRBJ2-1, with 7 bases aligning to TRBD1. CDR3 length: 12 residues. V gave up 10 bases and J gave up 7 bases; unmatched junction bases: 7. Germline CDR1 is MNHNS and CDR2 is SASEGT.